A selection of T cell receptor beta chains follows, all from one sample in a study of Graves' ophthalmopathy and Graves' hyperthyroidism. TCRdb analysed the multiplex PCR reads with MiXCR anew, one entry per CDR3 protein. Of about 550,000 distinct CDR3 sequences in the sample, about two fifths are singletons; the top ten hold about 4%. The sample consisted of peripheral blood or thyroid tissue (not recorded which). All receptors come from an adult man with Graves' hyperthyroidism. CDR3s include the opening cysteine and the closing phenylalanine or tryptophan. Fields, in order: D gene, V gene, clone size, J gene, CDR3 DNA, CDR3 protein. The D gene is left open where the match is weak. Some rows mark clone size as missing; the rest say once, few, many or name a class of expanded clone.

d_gene: .
v_gene: TRBV10-3
abundance: many
j_gene: TRBJ1-5
CDR3nt: TGTGCCAGTTCGGCGGTTAGCAATCAGCCCCAGCATTTT
CDR3aa: CASSAVSNQPQHF

d_gene: .
v_gene: TRBV10-3
abundance: .
j_gene: TRBJ1-2
CDR3nt: TGTGCCACCCCGGACCCGATCGGATACACCTTC
CDR3aa: CATPDPIGYTF

d_gene: TRBD2
v_gene: TRBV12-3/TRBV12-4
abundance: .
j_gene: TRBJ2-2
CDR3nt: TGTGCCAGCAGGGCCACTAGCGGGGGGAACACCGGGGAGCTGTTTTTT
CDR3aa: CASRATSGGNTGELFF

d_gene: TRBD2
v_gene: TRBV20-1
abundance: .
j_gene: TRBJ2-7
CDR3nt: TGCAGTGCTAGCCTGTCTAGCGGGAGGGCCGACCACGAGCAGTACTTC
CDR3aa: CSASLSSGRADHEQYF

d_gene: TRBD1
v_gene: TRBV6-1
abundance: .
j_gene: TRBJ1-1
CDR3nt: TGTGCCATCAGTGAGGCCCGGGACAGGGGGGGAGCTTTCTTT
CDR3aa: CAISEARDRGGAFF

d_gene: TRBD1
v_gene: TRBV13
abundance: .
j_gene: TRBJ2-7
CDR3nt: TGTGCCAGCAGCGAAGGGGACAGGGGGTACGAGCAGTACTTC
CDR3aa: CASSEGDRGYEQYF

d_gene: TRBD1
v_gene: TRBV12-3/TRBV12-4
abundance: .
j_gene: TRBJ1-5
CDR3nt: TGTGCCAGCAGCCGTTCCGGGACAGCTTTCAATCAGCCCCAGCATTTT
CDR3aa: CASSRSGTAFNQPQHF

d_gene: .
v_gene: TRBV10-3
abundance: many
j_gene: TRBJ2-7
CDR3nt: TGTGCCATCAGCGACAGGTCCTACGAGCAGTACTTC
CDR3aa: CAISDRSYEQYF

d_gene: TRBD2
v_gene: TRBV12-3/TRBV12-4
abundance: few
j_gene: TRBJ2-5
CDR3nt: TGTGCCAGCAGTCCCATGACTAGCGGGAGGGTGGGAGGGTCAGAGACCCAGTACTTC
CDR3aa: CASSPMTSGRVGGSETQYF

d_gene: .
v_gene: TRBV10-3
abundance: many
j_gene: TRBJ2-2
CDR3nt: TGTGCCATCAGTGAGTCCGAGGCCGGGGAGCTGTTTTTT
CDR3aa: CAISESEAGELFF

d_gene: .
v_gene: TRBV7-9
abundance: many
j_gene: TRBJ2-3
CDR3nt: TGTGCCAGCAGCTTGGGAAGGGATACGCAGTATTTT
CDR3aa: CASSLGRDTQYF

d_gene: .
v_gene: TRBV9
abundance: many
j_gene: TRBJ1-1
CDR3nt: TGTGCCAGCAGCCTCCGAGGGGCCGATACAACTGAAGCTTTCTTT
CDR3aa: CASSLRGADTTEAFF

d_gene: .
v_gene: TRBV5-8
abundance: many
j_gene: TRBJ2-7
CDR3nt: TGTGCCAGCAGCTTGGGTTGGGGTAACTCCTACGAGCAGTACTTC
CDR3aa: CASSLGWGNSYEQYF

d_gene: .
v_gene: TRBV7-8
abundance: .
j_gene: TRBJ1-5
CDR3nt: TGTGCCAGCAGCTTATTAGGAGGATATAGCAATCAGCCCCAGCATTTT
CDR3aa: CASSLLGGYSNQPQHF

d_gene: TRBD2
v_gene: TRBV7-9
abundance: .
j_gene: TRBJ2-7
CDR3nt: TGTGCCAGCAGCTTAGCGCCTAGCGGCTCCTACGAGCAGTGCTTC
CDR3aa: CASSLAPSGSYEQCF

d_gene: .
v_gene: TRBV10-3
abundance: many
j_gene: TRBJ2-5
CDR3nt: TGTGCCATCAGTGAGTCCGACCGCGGGGTGGAGACCCAGTACTTC
CDR3aa: CAISESDRGVETQYF